This TCR beta chain was sequenced for a study of T cells in Graves' hyperthyroidism and ophthalmopathy. Germline values: CDR1 GTSNPN, CDR2 SVGIG (reference sequence). V shed 2 bases and J shed 1 base, with 9 bases lying between them. The CDR3 is 14 amino acids. Thyroid ultrasound, orbital computed tomography, clinical symptoms, and serum thyroxine and TRAb underpinned diagnoses. Study-wide results and limits: The model forecast ophthalmopathy, anticipating it by a median approximately 6.2 months before onset. Within blood appeared most thyroid clonotypes that had expanded above 0.001.

Notes on this clonotype: No antigen is known for it.

TCR beta CDR3 regions were amplified from RNA transcripts. The primer set for the first-round RT-PCR of the TCR CDR3 was HTBI. TCRdb re-called the multiplex PCR reads through MiXCR, storing one row per CDR3 protein. The table lists 250,000 to 300,000 distinct CDR3 sequences, over 15% of them singletons. The sequence derives from a woman aged 55-70 years with Graves' ophthalmopathy. The chain is built from TRBV30 and TRBJ2-1; D may match TRBD1 or TRBD2 (5 bases each). The sequencing sample was made of blood. The CDR3 region has the DNA TGTGCCTGGAGTTGGGACGGATCCTACAATGAGCAGTTCTTC. Translation gives CAWSWDGSYNEQFF.